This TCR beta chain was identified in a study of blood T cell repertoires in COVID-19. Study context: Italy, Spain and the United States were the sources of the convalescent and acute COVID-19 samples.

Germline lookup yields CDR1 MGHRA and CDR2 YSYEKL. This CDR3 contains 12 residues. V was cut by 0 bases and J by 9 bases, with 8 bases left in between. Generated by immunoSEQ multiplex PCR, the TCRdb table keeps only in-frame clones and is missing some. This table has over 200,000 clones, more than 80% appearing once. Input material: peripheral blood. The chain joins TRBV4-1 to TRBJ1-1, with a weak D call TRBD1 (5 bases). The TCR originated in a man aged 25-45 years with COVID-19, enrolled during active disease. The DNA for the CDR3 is TGCGCCAGCAGCCAAGAAGCAGGGAAAGCTTTCTTT. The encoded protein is CASSQEAGKAFF.